Listed below are T cell receptor beta chains from one sample, sequenced in a study of cytomegalovirus exposure and HLA in healthy donors. Using immunoSEQ multiplex PCR, the repertoire was profiled, and TCRdb retains in-frame clones only, with some absent. The table includes 130,000 or so clones, over 60% detected once. The source material was PBMCs. The receptors shown here come from a man between 18 and 29 years old in good health and CMV-seronegative. The CDR3 runs from the conserved cysteine through the conserved F or W. The D gene is left open where the match is weak. Size is omitted from some rows. Given values are once, few, many or a class for expanded clones.

D	V	J	length	size	DNA	CDR3
-	TRBV7-6	TRBJ1-1	17	-	TGTGCCAGCAGCTTAACCCCCACCTGGGGCCCCCCTACCGAAGCTTTCTTT	CASSLTPTWGPPTEAFF
-	TRBV5-1	TRBJ2-1	14	-	TGCGCCAGCAGCCTACCCGGACAGACCAATGAGCAGTTCTTC	CASSLPGQTNEQFF
TRBD2	TRBV10-3	TRBJ2-1	14	-	TGTGCCATCAAGGGACTAGCGGGAGACAATGAGCAGTTCTTC	CAIKGLAGDNEQFF
TRBD1	TRBV28	TRBJ2-3	17	-	TGTGCCAGCCAAGACTCACGGACAGGGGGCGACACAGATACGCAGTATTTT	CASQDSRTGGDTDTQYF
TRBD1	TRBV7-9	TRBJ1-2	14	-	TGTGCCATCCAATCCGGGACAGGGGGCGGCGGCTACACCTTC	CAIQSGTGGGGYTF
-	TRBV10-3	TRBJ2-3	15	-	TGTGCCATCAGCCTCCAGAGGGCCGGGGCAGATACGCAGTATTTT	CAISLQRAGADTQYF
TRBD2	TRBV18	TRBJ2-7	15	-	TGTGCCAGCTCACCACAGAGGACTAGCGGTTACGAGCAGTACTTC	CASSPQRTSGYEQYF
-	TRBV4-1	TRBJ1-1	16	few	TGCGCCAGCAGCCCCATTCGTACGGGATTGAACACTGAAGCTTTCTTT	CASSPIRTGLNTEAFF
-	TRBV27	TRBJ2-3	14	few	TGTGCCAGCAGTCCCTCCCTTACCTCGCGTTCGCAGTATTTT	CASSPSLTSRSQYF
-	TRBV7-2	TRBJ1-2	14	-	TGTGCCAGCAGCTTAGCGACAGAGAACTATGGCTACACCTTC	CASSLATENYGYTF
TRBD1	TRBV28	TRBJ2-7	16	once	TGTGCCAGCAATTTATGGCTTGGACAGGCTTCAGGCGAGCAGTACTTC	CASNLWLGQASGEQYF
-	TRBV9	TRBJ1-2	14	few	TGTGCCAGCAGCGTAGGCCAGGGGCACTATGGCTACACCTTC	CASSVGQGHYGYTF
-	TRBV9	TRBJ1-1	15	once	TGTGCCAGCAGCGTTACCGCCCGGGATGGCACTGAAGCTTTCTTT	CASSVTARDGTEAFF
-	TRBV27	TRBJ2-3	15	-	TGTGCCAGCAGTGCTGGACAGACTAGCACAGATACGCAGTATTTT	CASSAGQTSTDTQYF
-	TRBV28	TRBJ2-2	15	-	TGTGCCAGCAGTACAGTCGAGTGGAACACCGGGGAGCTGTTTTTT	CASSTVEWNTGELFF
TRBD1	TRBV4-1	TRBJ1-2	15	few	TGCGCCAGCAGCGGACGGACAGGGGGAAACTATGGCTACACCTTC	CASSGRTGGNYGYTF
TRBD1	TRBV5-4	TRBJ2-1	14	few	TGTGCCAGCAACCACAGGGGAACCTACAATGAGCAGTTCTTC	CASNHRGTYNEQFF
TRBD1	TRBV27	TRBJ1-1	17	-	TGTGCCAGCAGTTTGCACTACAGGGGGTCGAGGGGAACTGAAGCTTTCTTT	CASSLHYRGSRGTEAFF
-	TRBV7-3	TRBJ2-1	15	-	TGTGCCAGCAGCCCCTCCTACCCCCCGTACAATGAGCAGTTCTTC	CASSPSYPPYNEQFF
TRBD1	TRBV18	TRBJ1-3	15	-	TGTGCCAGCTCACCTAGAGGACAGGCTGGAAACACCATATATTTT	CASSPRGQAGNTIYF
TRBD1	TRBV27	TRBJ2-1	17	-	TGTGCCAGCAGTTTATACTGGGACAGCACAACAAACAATGAGCAGTTCTTC	CASSLYWDSTTNNEQFF
TRBD2	TRBV7-6	TRBJ2-7	16	-	TGTGCCAGCAGCCCCCGACTAGCGGGGGGCTCCTACGAGCAGTACTTC	CASSPRLAGGSYEQYF
TRBD1	TRBV2	TRBJ2-7	18	-	TGTGCCAGCAGTGCCCCCCAGATTAACAGGGGGAGATCCTACGAGCAGTACTTC	CASSAPQINRGRSYEQYF
TRBD2	TRBV29-1	TRBJ2-5	13	-	TGCAGCGTTCCAAGCGGGAGCCAAGAGACCCAGTACTTC	CSVPSGSQETQYF
-	TRBV7-9	TRBJ2-7	15	-	TGTGCCAGCAGCTTAGCGGCGGGCAGCCAATACGAGCAGTACTTC	CASSLAAGSQYEQYF
-	TRBV7-6	TRBJ2-3	16	-	TGTGCCAGCAGCTTACCGAGCGGAGTAAGCACAGATACGCAGTATTTT	CASSLPSGVSTDTQYF
TRBD2	TRBV6-5	TRBJ2-5	16	few	TGTGCCAGCAGTTACTCACCGGGAGAGCGGGGAGAGACCCAGTACTTC	CASSYSPGERGETQYF
-	TRBV30	TRBJ2-7	20	-	TGTGCCTGGAGTGTTCGGTATATCATATGGGGAGGACAACTTAAATACGAGCAGTACTTC	CAWSVRYIIWGGQLKYEQYF
-	TRBV5-1	TRBJ2-7	14	-	TGCGCCAGCAGCGTACGGGGCGCGGGATACGAGCAGTACTTC	CASSVRGAGYEQYF
-	TRBV6-1	TRBJ2-7	14	-	TGTGCCAGCAGTGAATGGGGCCAGGGCGACGAGCAGTACTTC	CASSEWGQGDEQYF
TRBD2	TRBV10-1	TRBJ2-2	16	-	TGCGCCAGCAGTCGTACTAGCGGGAGAGGGACCGGGGAGCTGTTTTTT	CASSRTSGRGTGELFF
-	TRBV5-6	TRBJ2-7	16	-	TGTGCCAGCAGCTCCTGGGGGAGGATAGTGGGCTACGAGCAGTACTTC	CASSSWGRIVGYEQYF
-	TRBV12-5	TRBJ2-7	14	-	TGTGCTAGTGGTATCCCCCCTGACAGGCGCGAGCAGTACTTC	CASGIPPDRREQYF
-	TRBV30	TRBJ2-5	12	-	TGTGCCTGGCGACAGGACCAAGAGACCCAGTACTTC	CAWRQDQETQYF
TRBD1	TRBV30	TRBJ1-5	14	-	TGTGCCTGGAGTGCCACAGGGGCGGCTCAGCCCCAGCATTTT	CAWSATGAAQPQHF
-	TRBV19	TRBJ1-1	14	-	TGTGCCAGTAGTACGGGACTCCGAAAGGGTGAAGCTTTCTTT	CASSTGLRKGEAFF
-	TRBV2	TRBJ2-1	13	-	TGTGCCAGCACGCTCGAAGCTTACAATGAGCAGTTCTTC	CASTLEAYNEQFF
TRBD2	TRBV28	TRBJ2-5	13	-	TGTGCCAGCAGGGGACTATTTGCTGAGACCCAGTACTTC	CASRGLFAETQYF
-	TRBV28	TRBJ1-6	14	-	TGTGCCAGCAGTTCTCCGGGTGCGCGATCACCCCTCCACTTT	CASSSPGARSPLHF
-	TRBV19	TRBJ2-7	14	-	TGTGCCAGTAGTATGGCAGGGATCGCCTACGAGCAGTACTTC	CASSMAGIAYEQYF
TRBD1	TRBV27	TRBJ2-7	16	-	TGTGCCAGCAGTAGAAAGGGGGCGCGAGCAACCTACGAGCAGTACTTC	CASSRKGARATYEQYF
-	TRBV6-5	TRBJ1-1	14	-	TGTGCCAGCAGTTACTCGGCGGAGAACACTGAAGCTTTCTTT	CASSYSAENTEAFF
TRBD1	TRBV6-6	TRBJ2-7	14	-	TGTGCCAGCAGTTACAGGGACAGGGTCTCCGAGCAGTACTTC	CASSYRDRVSEQYF
TRBD1	TRBV7-9	TRBJ2-5	14	few	TGTGCCAGCAGCCCAGGGACAGGGCAAGAGACCCAGTACTTC	CASSPGTGQETQYF
-	TRBV5-8	TRBJ2-7	13	-	TGTGCCAGCAGCCCAGGGCTTAACTACGAGCAGTACTTC	CASSPGLNYEQYF
-	TRBV28	TRBJ2-5	15	-	TGTGCCAGCAGTTATGACAGGTCTAGGGAAGAGACCCAGTACTTC	CASSYDRSREETQYF
-	TRBV15	TRBJ2-1	15	-	TGTGCCACCAGCAGAGCAGGGATAGAGTACAATGAGCAGTTCTTC	CATSRAGIEYNEQFF
-	TRBV10-3	TRBJ1-2	14	-	TGTGCCATCAGTGAAACAGGGCCAAACTATGGCTACACCTTC	CAISETGPNYGYTF
-	TRBV30	TRBJ1-1	13	-	TGTGCCTGGAGCCCGTTCCTATACACTGAAGCTTTCTTT	CAWSPFLYTEAFF
TRBD2	TRBV9	TRBJ2-1	18	-	TGTGCCAGCAGCGTTAGCGGGGGATCTACGAGCTCCTACAATGAGCAGTTCTTC	CASSVSGGSTSSYNEQFF
TRBD2	TRBV6-5	TRBJ2-1	12	-	TGTGCCAGCAGTGGACTAGCGGGAGAACAGTTCTTC	CASSGLAGEQFF